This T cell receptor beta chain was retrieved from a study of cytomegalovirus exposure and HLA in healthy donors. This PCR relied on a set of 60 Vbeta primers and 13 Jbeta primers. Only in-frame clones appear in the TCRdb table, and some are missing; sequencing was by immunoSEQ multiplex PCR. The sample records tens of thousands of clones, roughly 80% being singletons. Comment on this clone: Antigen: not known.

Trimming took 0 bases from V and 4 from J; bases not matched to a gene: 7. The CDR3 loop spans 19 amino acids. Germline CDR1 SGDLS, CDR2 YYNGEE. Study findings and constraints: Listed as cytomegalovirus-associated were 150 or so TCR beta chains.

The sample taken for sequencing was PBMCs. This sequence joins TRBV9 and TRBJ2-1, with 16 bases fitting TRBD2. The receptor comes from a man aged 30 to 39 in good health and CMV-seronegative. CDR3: CASSVEVGLAGGQYNEQFF. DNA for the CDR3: TGTGCCAGCAGCGTAGAAGTGGGACTAGCGGGGGGGCAATACAATGAGCAGTTCTTC.